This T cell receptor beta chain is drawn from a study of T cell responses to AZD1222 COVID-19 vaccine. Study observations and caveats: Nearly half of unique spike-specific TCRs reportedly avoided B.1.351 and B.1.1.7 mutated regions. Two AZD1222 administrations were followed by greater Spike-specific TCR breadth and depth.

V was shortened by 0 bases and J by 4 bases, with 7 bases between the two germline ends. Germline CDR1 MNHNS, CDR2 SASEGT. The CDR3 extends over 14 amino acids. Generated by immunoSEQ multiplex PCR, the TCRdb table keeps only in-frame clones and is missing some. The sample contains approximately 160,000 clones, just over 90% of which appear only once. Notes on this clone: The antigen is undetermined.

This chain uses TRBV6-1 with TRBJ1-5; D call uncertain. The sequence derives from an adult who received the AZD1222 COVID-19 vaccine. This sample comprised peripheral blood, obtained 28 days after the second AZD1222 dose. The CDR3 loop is CASSEAWGNQPQHF. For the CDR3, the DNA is TGTGCCAGCAGTGAAGCTTGGGGAAATCAGCCCCAGCATTTT.